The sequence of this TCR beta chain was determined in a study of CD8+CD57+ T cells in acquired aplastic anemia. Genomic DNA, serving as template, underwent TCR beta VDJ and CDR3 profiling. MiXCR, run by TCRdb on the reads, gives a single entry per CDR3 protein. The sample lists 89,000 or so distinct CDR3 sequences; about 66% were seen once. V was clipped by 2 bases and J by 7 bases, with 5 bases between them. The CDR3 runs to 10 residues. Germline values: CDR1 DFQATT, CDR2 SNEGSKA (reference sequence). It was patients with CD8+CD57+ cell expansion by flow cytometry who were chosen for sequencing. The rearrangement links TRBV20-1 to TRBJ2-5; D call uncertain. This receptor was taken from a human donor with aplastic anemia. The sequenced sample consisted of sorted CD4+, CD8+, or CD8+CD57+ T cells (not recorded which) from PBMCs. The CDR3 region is CSARNGTQYF. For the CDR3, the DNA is TGCAGTGCTAGAAACGGGACCCAGTACTTC.